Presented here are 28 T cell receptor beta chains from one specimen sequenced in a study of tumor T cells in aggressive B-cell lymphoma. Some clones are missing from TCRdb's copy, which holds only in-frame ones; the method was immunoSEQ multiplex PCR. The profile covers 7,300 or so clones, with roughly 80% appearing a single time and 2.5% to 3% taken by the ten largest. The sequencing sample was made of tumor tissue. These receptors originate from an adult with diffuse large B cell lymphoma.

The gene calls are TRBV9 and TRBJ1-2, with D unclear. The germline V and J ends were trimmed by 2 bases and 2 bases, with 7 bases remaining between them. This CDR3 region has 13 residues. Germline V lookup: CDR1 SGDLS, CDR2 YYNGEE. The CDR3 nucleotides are TGTGCCAGCAGCGTCGGGGAGAACTATGGCTACACCTTC. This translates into CASSVGENYGYTF.

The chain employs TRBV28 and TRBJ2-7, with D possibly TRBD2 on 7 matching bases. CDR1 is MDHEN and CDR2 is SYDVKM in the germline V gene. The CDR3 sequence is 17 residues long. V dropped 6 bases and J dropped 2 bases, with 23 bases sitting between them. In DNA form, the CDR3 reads TGTGCCAGCAGGCTATGGGGGGGCGGGAGACTCACCTACGAGCAGTACTTC. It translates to CASRLWGGGRLTYEQYF. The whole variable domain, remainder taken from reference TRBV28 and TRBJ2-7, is DVKVTQSSRYLVKRTGEKVFLECVQDMDHENMFWYRQDPGLGLRLIYFSYDVKMKEKGDIPEGYSVSREKKERFSLILESASTNQTSMYLCASRLWGGGRLTYEQYFGPGTRLTVT.

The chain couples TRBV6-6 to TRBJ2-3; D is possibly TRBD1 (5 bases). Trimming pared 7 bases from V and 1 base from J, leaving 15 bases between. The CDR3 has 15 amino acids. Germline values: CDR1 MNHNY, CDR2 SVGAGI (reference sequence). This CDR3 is CASKGNINGTDTQYF. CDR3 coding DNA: TGTGCCAGCAAGGGGAACATCAATGGCACAGATACGCAGTATTTT.

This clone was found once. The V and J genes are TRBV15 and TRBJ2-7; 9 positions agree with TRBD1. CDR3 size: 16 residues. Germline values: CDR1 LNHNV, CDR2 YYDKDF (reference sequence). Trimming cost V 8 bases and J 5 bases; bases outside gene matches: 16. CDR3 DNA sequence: TGTGCCACCCCTTTCCACTTCGACAGGGGGTCTGACGAGCAGTACTTC. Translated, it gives CATPFHFDRGSDEQYF. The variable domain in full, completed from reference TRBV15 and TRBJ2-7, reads DAMVIQNPRYQVTQFGKPVTLSCSQTLNHNVMYWYQQKSSQAPKLLFHYYDKDFNNEADTPDNFQSRRPNTSFCFLDIRSPGLGDTAMYLCATPFHFDRGSDEQYFGPGTRLTVT.

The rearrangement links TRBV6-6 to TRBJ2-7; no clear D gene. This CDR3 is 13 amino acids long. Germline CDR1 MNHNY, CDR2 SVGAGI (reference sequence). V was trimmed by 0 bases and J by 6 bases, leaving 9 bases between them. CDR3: CASSYSSASEQYF. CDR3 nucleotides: TGTGCCAGCAGTTACTCGAGTGCCTCCGAGCAGTACTTC.

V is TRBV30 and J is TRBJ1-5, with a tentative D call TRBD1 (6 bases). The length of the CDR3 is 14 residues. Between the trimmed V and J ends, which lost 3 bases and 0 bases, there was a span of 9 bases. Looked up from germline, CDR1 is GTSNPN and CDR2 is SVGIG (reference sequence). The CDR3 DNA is TGTGCCTGGAGGGGGACATTTAGCAATCAGCCCCAGCATTTT. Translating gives CAWRGTFSNQPQHF. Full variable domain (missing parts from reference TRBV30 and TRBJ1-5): SQTIHQWPATLVQPVGSPLSLECTVEGTSNPNLYWYRQAAGRGLQLLFYSVGIGQISSEVPQNLSASRPQDRQFILSSKKLLLSDSGFYLCAWRGTFSNQPQHFGDGTRLSIL.

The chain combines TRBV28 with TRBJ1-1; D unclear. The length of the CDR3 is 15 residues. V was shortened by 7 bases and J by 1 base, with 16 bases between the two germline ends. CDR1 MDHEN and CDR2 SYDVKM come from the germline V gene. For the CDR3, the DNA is TGTGCCAGCAAGGCTAGGTCCGCGGGGAACACTGAAGCTTTCTTT. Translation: CASKARSAGNTEAFF. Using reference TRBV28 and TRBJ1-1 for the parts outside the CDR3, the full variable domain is DVKVTQSSRYLVKRTGEKVFLECVQDMDHENMFWYRQDPGLGLRLIYFSYDVKMKEKGDIPEGYSVSREKKERFSLILESASTNQTSMYLCASKARSAGNTEAFFGQGTRLTVV.

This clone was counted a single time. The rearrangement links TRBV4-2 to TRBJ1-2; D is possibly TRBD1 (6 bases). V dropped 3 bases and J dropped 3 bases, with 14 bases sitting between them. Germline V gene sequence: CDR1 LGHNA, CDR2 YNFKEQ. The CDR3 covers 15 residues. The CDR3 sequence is CASSQGVGQHYGYTF. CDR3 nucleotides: TGTGCCAGCAGCCAGGGCGTAGGACAGCACTATGGCTACACCTTC.

The CDR3 DNA reads as TGTGCCAGCAGCGCCGGGACAGGGACTACCGTTAATGAAAAACTGTTTTTT. This sequence encodes CASSAGTGTTVNEKLFF. The chain links TRBV9 to TRBJ1-4, with 9 nucleotides matching TRBD1. The CDR3 runs to 17 residues. V was pared by 3 bases and J by 4 bases, with 10 bases of the junction left unmatched. CDR1 SGDLS and CDR2 YYNGEE come from the germline V gene.

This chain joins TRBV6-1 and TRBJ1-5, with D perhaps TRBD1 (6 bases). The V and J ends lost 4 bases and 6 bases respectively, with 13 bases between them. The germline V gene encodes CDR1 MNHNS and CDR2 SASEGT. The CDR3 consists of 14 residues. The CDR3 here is CASSGYREGQPQHF. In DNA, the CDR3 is TGTGCCAGCAGTGGATACAGGGAAGGTCAGCCCCAGCATTTT.

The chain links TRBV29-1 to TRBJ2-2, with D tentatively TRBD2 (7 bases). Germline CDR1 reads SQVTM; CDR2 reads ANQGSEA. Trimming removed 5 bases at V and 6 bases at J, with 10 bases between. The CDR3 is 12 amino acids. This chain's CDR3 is CSVWGGPGELFF. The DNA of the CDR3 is TGCAGCGTTTGGGGGGGGCCCGGGGAGCTGTTTTTT.

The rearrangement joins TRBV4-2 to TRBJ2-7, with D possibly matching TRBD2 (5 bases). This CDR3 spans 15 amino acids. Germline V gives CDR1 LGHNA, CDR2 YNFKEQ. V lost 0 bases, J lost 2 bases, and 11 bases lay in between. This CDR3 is CASSQDLGATYEQYF. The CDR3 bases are TGTGCCAGCAGCCAAGATTTGGGAGCGACCTACGAGCAGTACTTC.

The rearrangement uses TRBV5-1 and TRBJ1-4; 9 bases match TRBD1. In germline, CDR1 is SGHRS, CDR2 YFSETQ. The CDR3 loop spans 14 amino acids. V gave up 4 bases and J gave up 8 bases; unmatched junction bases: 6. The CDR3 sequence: CASSPQGALEKLFF. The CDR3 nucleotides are TGCGCCAGCAGCCCACAGGGGGCTTTGGAAAAACTGTTTTTT.

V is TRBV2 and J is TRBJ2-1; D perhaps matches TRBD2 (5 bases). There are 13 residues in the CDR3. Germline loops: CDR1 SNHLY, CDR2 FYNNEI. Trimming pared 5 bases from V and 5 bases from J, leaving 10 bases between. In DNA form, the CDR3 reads TGTGCCAGCAGTCAAGGGAGTAACAATGAGCAGTTCTTC. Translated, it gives CASSQGSNNEQFF.

The CDR3, as DNA: TGTGCCACCGAGGCTCGGGGAGCGGGCAATCAGCCCCAGCATTTT. Its protein product is CATEARGAGNQPQHF. V is TRBV19 and J is TRBJ1-5, with D unresolved. V lost 10 bases and J 2 bases, leaving 18 bases between the germline ends. This CDR3 contains 15 residues. Germline CDR1 LNHDA, CDR2 SQIVND (reference sequence).

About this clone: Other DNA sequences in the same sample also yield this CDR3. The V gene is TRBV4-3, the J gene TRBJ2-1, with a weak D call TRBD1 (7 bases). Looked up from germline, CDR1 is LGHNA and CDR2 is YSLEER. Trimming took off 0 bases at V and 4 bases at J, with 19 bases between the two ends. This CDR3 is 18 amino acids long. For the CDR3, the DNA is TGCGCCAGCAGCCAAGATGAGGAGGGGGCCAGACCTTACAATGAGCAGTTCTTC. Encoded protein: CASSQDEEGARPYNEQFF.

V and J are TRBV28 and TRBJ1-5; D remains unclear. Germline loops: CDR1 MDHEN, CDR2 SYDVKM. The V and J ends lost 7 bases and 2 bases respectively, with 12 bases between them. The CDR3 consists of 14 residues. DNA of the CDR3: TGTGCCAGCAATTATGTTGGAGGCAATCAGCCCCAGCATTTT. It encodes CASNYVGGNQPQHF.

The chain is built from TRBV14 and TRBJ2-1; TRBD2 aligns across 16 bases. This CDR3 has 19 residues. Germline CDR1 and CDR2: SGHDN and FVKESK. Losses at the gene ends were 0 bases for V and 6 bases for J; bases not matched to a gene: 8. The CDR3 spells CASSQDRGTSGGAVNEQFF. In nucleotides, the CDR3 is TGTGCCAGCAGCCAAGATCGCGGGACTAGCGGGGGGGCGGTCAATGAGCAGTTCTTC.

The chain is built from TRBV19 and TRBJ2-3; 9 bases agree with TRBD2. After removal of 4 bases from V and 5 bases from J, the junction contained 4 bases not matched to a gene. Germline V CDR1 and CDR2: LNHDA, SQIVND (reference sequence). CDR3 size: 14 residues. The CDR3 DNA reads TGTGCCAGTAGTAAGGCGGGAGGGGAAGATACGCAGTATTTT. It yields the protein CASSKAGGEDTQYF.

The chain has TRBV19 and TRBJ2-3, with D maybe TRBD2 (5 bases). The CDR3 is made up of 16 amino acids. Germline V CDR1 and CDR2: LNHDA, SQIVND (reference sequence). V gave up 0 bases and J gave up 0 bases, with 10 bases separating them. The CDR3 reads CASSIDGGLSTDTQYF. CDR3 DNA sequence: TGTGCCAGTAGTATAGATGGAGGCCTTAGCACAGATACGCAGTATTTT.

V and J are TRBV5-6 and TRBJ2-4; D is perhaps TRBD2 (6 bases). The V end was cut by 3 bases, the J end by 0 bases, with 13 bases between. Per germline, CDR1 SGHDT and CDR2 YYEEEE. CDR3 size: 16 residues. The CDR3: CASSWGVPLAKNIQYF. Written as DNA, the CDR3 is TGTGCCAGCAGCTGGGGGGTACCCCTAGCCAAAAACATTCAGTACTTC.

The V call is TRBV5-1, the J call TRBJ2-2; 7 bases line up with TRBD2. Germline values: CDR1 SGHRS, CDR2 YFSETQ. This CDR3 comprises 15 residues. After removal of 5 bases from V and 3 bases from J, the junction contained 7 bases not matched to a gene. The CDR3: CASSSGLSYTGELFF. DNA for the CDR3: TGCGCCAGCAGTTCGGGACTATCGTACACCGGGGAGCTGTTTTTT.

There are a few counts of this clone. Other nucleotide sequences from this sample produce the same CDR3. CDR3 sequence reads: CASSVRDRGYEQYF. CDR3 DNA: TGTGCCAGCAGCGTACGAGACAGGGGCTACGAGCAGTACTTC. This chain links TRBV9 with TRBJ2-7; 8 nucleotides align to TRBD1. CDR1 is SGDLS, CDR2 YYNGEE, per germline. CDR3 length equals 14 residues. The junction had 3 bases not matched to a gene; V was cut back by 1 base and J by 3 bases.

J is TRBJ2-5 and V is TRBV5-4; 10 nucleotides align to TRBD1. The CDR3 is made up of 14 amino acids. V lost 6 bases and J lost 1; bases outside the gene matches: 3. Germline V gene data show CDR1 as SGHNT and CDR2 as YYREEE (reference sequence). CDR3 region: CASNDRGPQETQYF. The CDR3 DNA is TGTGCCAGCAACGACAGGGGGCCCCAAGAGACCCAGTACTTC.

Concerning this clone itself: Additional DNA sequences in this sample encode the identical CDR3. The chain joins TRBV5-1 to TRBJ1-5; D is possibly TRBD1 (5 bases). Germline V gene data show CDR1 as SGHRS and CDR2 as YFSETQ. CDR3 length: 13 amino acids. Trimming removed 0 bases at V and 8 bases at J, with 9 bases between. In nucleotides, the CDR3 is TGCGCCAGCAGCTTGGCAGGGAAGGAGCCCCAGCATTTT. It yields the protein CASSLAGKEPQHF.

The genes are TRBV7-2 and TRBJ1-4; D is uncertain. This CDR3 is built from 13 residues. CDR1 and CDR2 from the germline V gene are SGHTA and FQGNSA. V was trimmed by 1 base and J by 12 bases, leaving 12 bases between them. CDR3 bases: TGTGCCAGCAGCTTAGTTGAGACCGGGGAACTGTTTTTT. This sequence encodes CASSLVETGELFF.

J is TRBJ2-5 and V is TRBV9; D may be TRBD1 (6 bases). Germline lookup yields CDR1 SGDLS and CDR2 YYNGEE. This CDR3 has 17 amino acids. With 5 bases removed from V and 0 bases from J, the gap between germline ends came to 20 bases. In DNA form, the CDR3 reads TGTGCCAGCAGTTCCCCCTGGGACAAGAGTAACCAAGAGACCCAGTACTTC. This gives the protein CASSSPWDKSNQETQYF.

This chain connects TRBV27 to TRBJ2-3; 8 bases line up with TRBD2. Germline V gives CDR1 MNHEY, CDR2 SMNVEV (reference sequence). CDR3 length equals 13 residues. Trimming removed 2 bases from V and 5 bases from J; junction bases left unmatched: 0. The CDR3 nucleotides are TGTGCCAGCAGTTTACGGGGGGGAGATACGCAGTATTTT. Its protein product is CASSLRGGDTQYF.